Given below is one T cell receptor beta chain in context. These data belong to a study of blood T cells in healthy people across ages. Germline V gives CDR1 SQVTM, CDR2 ANQGSEA. The length of the CDR3 is 18 residues. Trimming removed 0 bases from V and 0 bases from J, with 19 bases in between. Extraction yielded at least 5 micrograms of total RNA per sample. Sample-barcoded 5' priming and a J-beta primer mix drove a second PCR of roughly 7 to 11 cycles. TCRdb re-derived calls from the 5' RACE reads in MiXCR, one entry per CDR3 protein. The table has about 1.6 million distinct CDR3 sequences, roughly a third seen once.

The rearrangement joins TRBV29-1 to TRBJ2-3, with TRBD2 as a possible D gene (5 bases). Sequencing input: blood. The receptor's source is a woman aged 25-40 years in good health. CDR3 sequence reads: CSVEDLLEAPGSTDTQYF. CDR3 in DNA: TGCAGCGTTGAAGATCTTCTGGAGGCCCCGGGTAGCACAGATACGCAGTATTTT.